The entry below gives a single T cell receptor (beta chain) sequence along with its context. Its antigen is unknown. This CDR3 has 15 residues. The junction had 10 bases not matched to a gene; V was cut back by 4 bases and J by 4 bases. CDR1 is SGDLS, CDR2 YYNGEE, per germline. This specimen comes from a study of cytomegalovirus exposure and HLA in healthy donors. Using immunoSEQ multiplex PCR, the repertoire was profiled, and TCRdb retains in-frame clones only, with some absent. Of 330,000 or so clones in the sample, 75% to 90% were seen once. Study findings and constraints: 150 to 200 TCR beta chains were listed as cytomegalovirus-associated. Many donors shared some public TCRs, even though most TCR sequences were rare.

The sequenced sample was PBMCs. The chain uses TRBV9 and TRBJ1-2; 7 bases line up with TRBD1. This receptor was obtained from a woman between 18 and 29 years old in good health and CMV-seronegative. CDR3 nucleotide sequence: TGTGCCAGCAGCACGGAGGCGACAGGGCGCTATGGCTACACCTTC. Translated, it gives CASSTEATGRYGYTF. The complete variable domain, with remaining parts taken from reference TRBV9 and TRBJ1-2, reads DSGVTQTPKHLITATGQRVTLRCSPRSGDLSVYWYQQSLDQGLQFLIQYYNGEERAKGNILERFSAQQFPDLHSELNLSSLELGDSALYFCASSTEATGRYGYTFGSGTRLTVV.